What follows are 22 T cell receptor beta chains derived from one specimen sequenced in a study of blood T cell repertoires in COVID-19 (dated by TCRdb to about 2020). Receptor libraries were prepared by the immunoSEQ multiplex PCR assay. The table was pulled from immuneACCESS by TCRdb, which kept in-frame rearrangements only. Such tables lose some clones; where checked, under half of the loss comes from unresolved V genes, and the rest has no known cause. The sample table records more than 55,000 clones; approximately 90% of these occur just once. The ten biggest clones cover approximately 6.8% of the sample. Source material: peripheral blood. These receptors all stem from a woman in her 70s with acute or convalescent COVID-19.

The chain recombines TRBV28 with TRBJ1-1; no reliable D call. V lost 3 bases and J 0 bases, leaving 14 bases between the germline ends. CDR3 length equals 16 residues. Germline loops: CDR1 MDHEN, CDR2 SYDVKM. The CDR3 loop is CASSFVYQTLNTEAFF. For the CDR3, the DNA is TGTGCCAGCAGTTTTGTTTATCAGACTCTGAACACTGAAGCTTTCTTT.

The J gene is TRBJ2-1, the V gene TRBV6-2 or TRBV6-3, with 10 bases fitting TRBD2. Germline CDR1 MNHEY, CDR2 SVGEGT. This CDR3 spans 19 amino acids. Unmatched junction bases numbered 17, after V lost 2 bases and J lost 7 bases. CDR3 protein: CASSYMRGRASGSGNEQFF. CDR3 in DNA: TGTGCCAGCAGTTACATGAGGGGGAGAGCTAGCGGGAGCGGGAATGAGCAGTTCTTC.

V and J are TRBV4-1 and TRBJ2-7, with TRBD2 matching over 12 bases. V trimming: 4 bases; J trimming: 3 bases; junction bases outside the gene matches: 7. Germline V gives CDR1 MGHRA, CDR2 YSYEKL. The CDR3 has 16 amino acids. The CDR3 DNA is TGCGCCAGCAGCCGCCAGACTAGCGGGGGCATCTACGAGCAGTACTTC. Its translation: CASSRQTSGGIYEQYF.

The chain carries TRBV14 and TRBJ2-1; 8 nucleotides match TRBD2. The CDR3 runs 15 residues. The J segment lost 10 bases and the V segment lost 0 bases, leaving 8 bases of the junction unmatched. Germline-derived CDR1 and CDR2 are SGHDN and FVKESK. The CDR3 is CASSQDSGGLREQFF. Here the CDR3 DNA reads TGTGCCAGCAGCCAAGACTCGGGGGGGCTGCGGGAGCAGTTCTTC.

V is TRBV30 and J is TRBJ2-2; D uncertain. Germline-derived CDR1 and CDR2 are GTSNPN and SVGIG (reference sequence). This CDR3 is 17 amino acids long. V was shortened by 3 bases and J by 4 bases, with 21 bases between the two germline ends. The CDR3: CAWSPSRSNPRTGELFF. CDR3 nucleotide sequence: TGTGCCTGGAGCCCATCCCGGTCCAACCCACGCACCGGGGAGCTGTTTTTT.

The chain employs TRBV29-1 and TRBJ1-2; D remains ambiguous. V was shortened by 4 bases and J by 2 bases, with 11 bases between the two germline ends. The germline V gene encodes CDR1 SQVTM and CDR2 ANQGSEA. The CDR3 totals 13 residues. DNA of the CDR3: TGCAGCGTTGTTTGGCCGAAGAACTATGGCTACACCTTC. Translation gives CSVVWPKNYGYTF.

The V and J genes are TRBV5-4 and TRBJ2-5; 8 nucleotides agree with TRBD1. The germline CDR1 and CDR2 sequences are SGHNT and YYREEE (reference sequence). The CDR3 is made up of 13 amino acids. Trimming at V came to 5 bases and at J to 3 bases, leaving 3 bases not matched to a gene. The CDR3 bases are TGTGCCAGCAGTCTGGACAGGGAAGAGACCCAGTACTTC. This translates into CASSLDREETQYF.

The chain has TRBV6-6 and TRBJ1-5; the match to TRBD1 covers 9 bases. V lost 6 bases, J lost 4 bases, and 7 bases stayed unmatched. From germline, CDR1 is MNHNY and CDR2 SVGAGI (reference sequence). This CDR3 is built from 15 residues. This CDR3 is CASRDGQGRNQPQHF. In nucleotides, the CDR3 is TGTGCCAGCAGGGACGGACAGGGGCGGAATCAGCCCCAGCATTTT.

The chain links TRBV3-1 (or the pseudogene TRBV3-2) to TRBJ2-5, with D uncertain. The germline gives CDR1 LGHDT, CDR2 YNNKEL (reference sequence). The length of the CDR3 is 13 residues. Trimming removed 0 bases from V and 7 bases from J, with 9 bases in between. CDR3 sequence reads: CASSQEAGSTQYF. CDR3 sequence (DNA): TGTGCCAGCAGCCAAGAGGCAGGCTCGACCCAGTACTTC.

The chain is built from TRBV7-9 and TRBJ1-1; D uncertain. The length of the CDR3 is 14 residues. Trimming took 5 bases from V and 7 from J, leaving 17 bases between them. Germline CDR1 and CDR2: SEHNR and FQNEAQ (reference sequence). In nucleotides, the CDR3 is TGTGCCAGCAGCCCGGGAGGTTATGCAGGTGAAGCTTTCTTT. Translation gives CASSPGGYAGEAFF.

The chain couples TRBV7-2 to TRBJ2-7; no reliable D call. Per the germline V gene, CDR1 is SGHTA and CDR2 is FQGNSA. Trimming left V 1 base short and J 6 bases short, with 10 bases between. The CDR3 totals 13 residues. CDR3: CASSLDPSGEQYF. CDR3 nucleotides: TGTGCCAGCAGCTTAGATCCTAGTGGCGAGCAGTACTTC.

The chain is built from TRBV6-5 and TRBJ2-3; 8 bases are a match to TRBD1. The CDR3 is made up of 14 amino acids. V lost 5 bases, J lost 6 bases, and 7 bases stayed unmatched. The V gene's germline CDR1 is MNHEY and CDR2 SVGAGI. CDR3 in DNA: TGTGCCAGCAGTACAAGGACAGGGAGGGATACGCAGTATTTT. Translation gives CASSTRTGRDTQYF.

The J gene is TRBJ1-2, the V gene TRBV28; the D is unclear. Germline CDR1 reads MDHEN; CDR2 reads SYDVKM. CDR3 length: 14 residues. V was shortened by 6 bases and J by 4 bases, with 15 bases between the two germline ends. CDR3 in DNA: TGTGCCAGCAGGCCCCAACAGAGATCCTATGGCTACACCTTC. Translation gives CASRPQQRSYGYTF.

Only one count was recorded for this clone. The V and J genes are TRBV10-3 and TRBJ1-1; weak D call: TRBD1 (6 bases). V was shortened by 0 bases and J by 4 bases, with 9 bases between the two germline ends. The CDR3 totals 14 residues. Germline-derived CDR1 and CDR2 are ENHRY and SYGVKD. CDR3 residues: CAISESGGATEAFF. The CDR3 DNA is TGTGCCATCAGTGAGTCGGGGGGGGCCACTGAAGCTTTCTTT.

V gene TRBV28 combines with J gene TRBJ2-7, with TRBD1 identical over 9 bases. The V and J ends lost 5 bases and 3 bases, in that order; junction bases with no gene match: 5. CDR1 MDHEN and CDR2 SYDVKM come from the germline V gene. This CDR3 contains 14 residues. The CDR3 nucleotides read TGTGCCAGCAGTATAACAGGGGGCAGCTACGAGCAGTACTTC. Protein product: CASSITGGSYEQYF.

The rearrangement uses TRBV10-3 and TRBJ1-4; 8 bases fit TRBD1. The length of the CDR3 is 14 residues. Germline lookup yields CDR1 ENHRY and CDR2 SYGVKD. The J segment lost 8 bases and the V segment lost 5 bases, leaving 7 bases of the junction unmatched. The CDR3 bases are TGTGCCATCAGTACAGGGGGGGTCGGGGAAAAACTGTTTTTT. This sequence encodes CAISTGGVGEKLFF.

This clone showed up just once. This chain uses TRBV5-4 with TRBJ2-7, with TRBD2 matching 8 bases. The CDR3 extends over 14 amino acids. Looked up from germline, CDR1 is SGHNT and CDR2 is YYREEE (reference sequence). With 1 base clipped from V and 7 bases from J, the junction kept 7 bases outside the gene matches. The CDR3 nucleotides are TGTGCCAGCAGCTTGCTAGGTGCGGGGGGTGAGCAGTACTTC. This sequence encodes CASSLLGAGGEQYF.

The sample holds one count of this clone. The chain couples TRBV7-2 to TRBJ1-1; 7 nucleotides align to TRBD1. CDR1 and CDR2 from the germline V gene are SGHTA and FQGNSA. CDR3 length: 15 residues. V lost 2 bases and J lost 1; bases outside the gene matches: 4. For the CDR3, the DNA is TGTGCCAGCAGCTTACAGGGGGTAGAGAACACTGAAGCTTTCTTT. Translating gives CASSLQGVENTEAFF.

This clone is a singleton in its sample. The chain employs TRBV6-5 and TRBJ1-5; the match to TRBD1 covers 7 bases. The CDR3 length is 15 residues. Germline V lookup: CDR1 MNHEY, CDR2 SVGAGI. Trimming at V came to 6 bases and at J to 0 bases, leaving 5 bases not matched to a gene. The CDR3 DNA follows: TGTGCCAGCAGGTCTACAGGGGTTAGCAATCAGCCCCAGCATTTT. This gives the protein CASRSTGVSNQPQHF.

This sequence joins TRBV5-1 and TRBJ2-6, with 9 bases aligning to TRBD1. Germline V gene sequence: CDR1 SGHRS, CDR2 YFSETQ. Unmatched junction bases numbered 5, after V lost 4 bases and J lost 3 bases. This CDR3 comprises 16 residues. CDR3 nucleotide sequence: TGCGCCAGCAGCGGGACAGGGCTGCGTGGGGCCAACGTCCTGACTTTC. Translated: CASSGTGLRGANVLTF. The variable domain in full, with the rest retrieved from reference TRBV5-1 and TRBJ2-6, is KAGVTQTPRYLIKTRGQQVTLSCSPISGHRSVSWYQQTPGQGLQFLFEYFSETQRNKGNFPGRFSGRQFSNSRSEMNVSTLELGDSALYLCASSGTGLRGANVLTFGAGSRLTVL.

The count of this clone is one. The chain couples TRBV10-3 to TRBJ1-4; the D gene is possibly TRBD1 (5 bases). The CDR3 spans 12 residues. Germline V gives CDR1 ENHRY, CDR2 SYGVKD. V lost 10 bases to trimming and J lost 8 bases, with 14 bases between them. CDR3 DNA sequence: TGTGCCACAGGCAGGGAAGGGGAAAAACTGTTTTTT. This sequence encodes CATGREGEKLFF.

The chain has TRBV14 and TRBJ2-7, with unresolved D. Trimming cost V 4 bases and J 2 bases, with 3 bases left between them. This CDR3 spans 11 amino acids. The germline CDR1 and CDR2 sequences are SGHDN and FVKESK. The CDR3 region is CASSRAYEQYF. CDR3 in DNA: TGTGCCAGCAGCCGCGCCTACGAGCAGTACTTC.